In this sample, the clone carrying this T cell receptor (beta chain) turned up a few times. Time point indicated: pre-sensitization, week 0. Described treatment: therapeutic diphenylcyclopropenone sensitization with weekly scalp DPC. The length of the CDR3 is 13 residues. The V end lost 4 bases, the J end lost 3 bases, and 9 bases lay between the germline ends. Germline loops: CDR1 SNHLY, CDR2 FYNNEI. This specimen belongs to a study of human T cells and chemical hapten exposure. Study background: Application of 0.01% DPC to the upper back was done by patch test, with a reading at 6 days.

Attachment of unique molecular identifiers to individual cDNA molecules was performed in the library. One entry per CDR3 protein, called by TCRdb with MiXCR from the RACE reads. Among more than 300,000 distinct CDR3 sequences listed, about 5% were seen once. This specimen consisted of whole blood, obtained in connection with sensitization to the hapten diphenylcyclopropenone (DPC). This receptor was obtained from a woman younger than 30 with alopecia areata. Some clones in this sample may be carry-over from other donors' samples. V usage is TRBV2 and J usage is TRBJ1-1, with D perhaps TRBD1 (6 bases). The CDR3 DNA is TGTGCCAGCAGTGCCGAGGGGGACACTGAAGCTTTCTTT. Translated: CASSAEGDTEAFF.